What follows are 26 T cell receptor beta chains derived from one specimen sequenced in a study of T-cell memory formation after mild COVID-19. TCRdb itself ran the 5' RACE reads through MiXCR, one entry per CDR3 protein. This sample carries tens of thousands of distinct CDR3 sequences, less than 15% of them seen once, and the ten largest clones take around two fifths. The source material was PBMCs or a T cell subset sorted from them (not recorded which). The receptors stem from a young man who had mild COVID-19 (a few samples of this study predate the infection). Cell type and time point are not known.

J is TRBJ2-3 and V is TRBV13; 7 bases are a match to TRBD2. CDR1 is PRHDT, CDR2 FYEKMQ, per germline (reference sequence). The CDR3 is made up of 15 amino acids. The junction had 4 bases not matched to a gene; V was cut back by 2 bases and J by 2 bases. The CDR3 here is CASSLRAGFTDTQYF. CDR3 bases: TGTGCCAGCAGCTTACGAGCGGGGTTCACAGATACGCAGTATTTT.

The chain uses TRBV6-5 and TRBJ1-2; 7 nucleotides align to TRBD1. Germline loops: CDR1 MNHEY, CDR2 SVGAGI. The CDR3 length is 12 residues. After removal of 6 bases from V and 4 bases from J, the junction contained 2 bases not matched to a gene. The CDR3 region has the DNA TGTGCCAGCAGGGGACAGCTCTATGGCTACACCTTC. It codes for CASRGQLYGYTF.

This clonotype was observed at least ten times. This chain joins TRBV27 and TRBJ2-2, with TRBD1 as a possible D gene (5 bases). CDR1 is MNHEY and CDR2 is SMNVEV in the germline V gene (reference sequence). This CDR3 comprises 13 residues. V shed 5 bases and J shed 5 bases, with 9 bases lying between them. CDR3 amino acids: CASSAGKTGELFF. CDR3 DNA: TGTGCCAGCAGTGCAGGGAAAACCGGGGAGCTGTTTTTT.

In this sample, this clonotype turned up a few times. The CDR3 coding sequence is TGTGCCAGCAGCCAAGTTCCCGGTCCTGGGGCCAACGTCCTGACTTTC. Amino acid sequence: CASSQVPGPGANVLTF. The chain joins TRBV3-1 to TRBJ2-6; D unresolved. The CDR3 extends over 16 amino acids. CDR1 is LGHDT, CDR2 YNNKEL, per germline (reference sequence). V lost 1 base and J lost 2, with 9 bases in between.

This clonotype was seen a handful of times. V is TRBV4-3 and J is TRBJ2-1; D is ambiguous. CDR1 is LGHNA and CDR2 is YSLEER in the germline V gene. There are 16 residues in the CDR3. Between the trimmed V and J ends, which lost 3 bases and 3 bases, there was a span of 15 bases. The CDR3 protein is CASSQRTVGHYNEQFF. The CDR3 region has the DNA TGCGCCAGCAGCCAGCGGACGGTCGGCCACTACAATGAGCAGTTCTTC.

In its sample, this clonotype was seen many times. CDR3 in amino acids: CASSHFLGGERSEQYF. CDR3 DNA: TGTGCCAGCAGTCACTTCTTAGGCGGGGAGAGGAGCGAGCAGTACTTC. The J gene is TRBJ2-7, the V gene TRBV12-3 or TRBV12-4, with TRBD2 as a possible D gene (6 bases). The V end was cut by 5 bases, the J end by 6 bases, with 23 bases between. This CDR3 has 16 residues.

This clonotype was seen a handful of times. The CDR3, as DNA: TGTGCCTGGAGCCCTGGGACCGTGACAGATACGCAGTATTTT. Protein: CAWSPGTVTDTQYF. The J gene is TRBJ2-3, the V gene TRBV30; tentatively, D is TRBD1 or TRBD2 (5 bases each). V shed 3 bases and J shed 3 bases, with 13 bases lying between them. The germline gives CDR1 GTSNPN, CDR2 SVGIG (reference sequence). This CDR3 has 14 amino acids.

The chain combines TRBV7-2 with TRBJ2-7; TRBD1 matches at 9 bases. The CDR3 consists of 14 residues. Germline lookup yields CDR1 SGHTA and CDR2 FQGNSA. Trimming took 5 bases from V and 4 from J; bases not matched to a gene: 6. For the CDR3, the DNA is TGTGCCAGCAGCCCCCTGGGACAGGGTTACGAGCAGTACTTC. It codes for CASSPLGQGYEQYF. Drawing the rest from reference TRBV7-2 and TRBJ2-7, the complete variable domain is GAGVSQSPSNKVTEKGKDVELRCDPISGHTALYWYRQSLGQGLEFLIYFQGNSAPDKSGLPSDRFSAERTGGSVSTLTIQRTQQEDSAVYLCASSPLGQGYEQYFGPGTRLTVT.

This clonotype has a handful of counts. The chain couples TRBV12-3 or TRBV12-4 to TRBJ1-5; 8 positions match TRBD1. The CDR3 contains 15 residues. The V gene end was trimmed by 2 bases and the J gene end by 5 bases; junction bases not matched to a gene: 5. The CDR3 loop is CASSLWQGADQPQHF. The CDR3 DNA is TGTGCCAGCAGTTTATGGCAGGGGGCTGATCAGCCCCAGCATTTT.

This clonotype was seen ten or more times. J is TRBJ2-3 and V is TRBV6-4; D assignment may be TRBD1 or TRBD2 (6 bases each). The V end was cut by 2 bases, the J end by 2 bases, with 11 bases between. From germline, CDR1 is MRHNA and CDR2 SNTAGT. The CDR3 extends over 15 amino acids. The CDR3 spells CASSDNGGATDTQYF. In DNA form, the CDR3 reads TGTGCCAGCAGTGACAACGGGGGCGCCACAGATACGCAGTATTTT.

The J gene is TRBJ2-5, the V gene TRBV9; 13 nucleotides agree with TRBD2. The CDR3 sequence is 17 residues long. CDR1 is SGDLS and CDR2 is YYNGEE in the germline V gene. V lost 2 bases, J lost 9 bases, and 13 bases stayed unmatched. The CDR3 DNA follows: TGTGCCAGCAGCGTCGGACTAGCGGGGGACTCCCATGTGGCCCAGTACTTC. This sequence encodes CASSVGLAGDSHVAQYF.

The chain recombines TRBV4-1 with TRBJ1-2; D is unresolved. Germline V gives CDR1 MGHRA, CDR2 YSYEKL. Trimming stripped 1 base from V and 4 bases from J, with 13 bases between. The CDR3 is made up of 15 amino acids. CDR3 DNA sequence: TGCGCCAGCAGCCAAGGGGATGGCACCCGCTATGGCTACACCTTC. The encoded protein is CASSQGDGTRYGYTF.

This clonotype has a count of ten or more. V usage is TRBV5-6 and J usage is TRBJ2-1; 7 bases map to TRBD1. V shed 4 bases and J 3 bases; nucleotides not matched to a gene: 7. Germline CDR1 SGHDT, CDR2 YYEEEE. CDR3 length: 15 amino acids. The CDR3 here is CASSGKQGFYNEQFF. DNA of the CDR3: TGTGCCAGCAGCGGGAAACAGGGGTTCTACAATGAGCAGTTCTTC.

The table lists this clonotype with a few counts. This CDR3 is CASSLAATGFHEQYF. DNA of the CDR3: TGTGCCAGCAGCTTAGCCGCAACAGGGTTCCACGAGCAGTACTTC. The chain links TRBV7-9 to TRBJ2-7; TRBD1 might be the D (6 bases). V lost 0 bases and J 5 bases, leaving 14 bases between the germline ends. The CDR3 contains 15 residues. Looked up from germline, CDR1 is SEHNR and CDR2 is FQNEAQ (reference sequence).

The chain carries TRBV12-3 or TRBV12-4 and TRBJ2-5; possibly TRBD2 for D (5 bases). V lost 6 bases and J 10 bases, leaving 18 bases between the germline ends. CDR3 length: 13 amino acids. The CDR3 DNA follows: TGTGCCAGCAGCCCCGGGCTCCAGCGGATCCAGTACTTC. It specifies CASSPGLQRIQYF.

This clonotype showed up just a few times. The CDR3 DNA reads TGTGCCAGCACCTACGGGGGATATGGCTACACCTTC. This codes for CASTYGGYGYTF. The rearrangement links TRBV9 to TRBJ1-2; tentatively, D is TRBD1 (5 bases). The CDR3 totals 12 residues. Per the germline V gene, CDR1 is SGDLS and CDR2 is YYNGEE. V dropped 6 bases and J dropped 5 bases, with 11 bases sitting between them.

V gene TRBV6-2 or TRBV6-3 combines with J gene TRBJ1-2, with D possibly being TRBD1 (5 bases). V lost 7 bases, J lost 7 bases, and 16 bases lay in between. This CDR3 is 13 amino acids long. Germline CDR1 and CDR2: MNHEY and SVGEGT. The CDR3 region has the DNA TGTGCCAGCACCGGGCAGGGACCTGTTGGCTACACCTTC. Protein product: CASTGQGPVGYTF.

This clonotype was seen a few times. The chain is built from TRBV6-6 and TRBJ2-7; D not certain. Germline V lookup: CDR1 MNHNY, CDR2 SVGAGI (reference sequence). This CDR3 comprises 13 residues. Trimming left V 7 bases short and J 5 bases short, with 15 bases between. The CDR3 DNA follows: TGTGCCAGCACCAATACCCCCAACCACGAGCAGTACGTC. Residues: CASTNTPNHEQYV.

This clonotype was seen at least ten times. The V call is TRBV9, the J call TRBJ2-3; no clear D gene. The CDR3 is 15 residues long. V was trimmed by 0 bases and J by 0 bases, leaving 8 bases between them. Germline V gene data show CDR1 as SGDLS and CDR2 as YYNGEE. This chain's CDR3 is CASSVVVGSTDTQYF. The CDR3 region has the DNA TGTGCCAGCAGCGTAGTGGTGGGAAGCACAGATACGCAGTATTTT.

This chain joins TRBV6-1 and TRBJ1-2; the D is unclear. This CDR3 has 16 amino acids. Germline CDR1 MNHNS, CDR2 SASEGT. V lost 3 bases and J 6 bases, leaving 20 bases between the germline ends. The CDR3 nucleotides are TGTGCCAGCAGTGAGGCCGCGGGAAGGGAAGTAAATGGCTACACCTTC. This gives the protein CASSEAAGREVNGYTF.

In its sample, this clonotype was seen a few times. The chain links TRBV6-1 to TRBJ1-4; 10 bases fit TRBD1. V lost 3 bases, J lost 6 bases, and 7 bases stayed unmatched. The CDR3 sequence is 16 residues long. Germline assignment: CDR1 MNHNS and CDR2 SASEGT. CDR3 loop: CASSEPDRGRDEKLFF. CDR3 in DNA: TGTGCCAGCAGTGAGCCAGACAGGGGGCGAGATGAAAAACTGTTTTTT.

V usage is TRBV7-3 and J usage is TRBJ2-3; no firm D call. From germline, CDR1 is SGHTA and CDR2 FQGTGA. The V end lost 0 bases, the J end lost 1 base, and 11 bases lay between the germline ends. The CDR3 loop spans 16 amino acids. Here the CDR3 reads CASSLTGLDRTDTQYF. Written as DNA, the CDR3 is TGTGCCAGCAGCTTAACAGGTCTGGACCGCACAGATACGCAGTATTTT.

The rearrangement links TRBV20-1 to TRBJ1-1; TRBD1 is a possible D gene (5 bases). Looked up from germline, CDR1 is DFQATT and CDR2 is SNEGSKA (reference sequence). With 0 bases removed from V and 8 bases from J, the gap between germline ends came to 16 bases. The CDR3 length is 14 residues. The CDR3 DNA reads as TGCAGTGCTAGAGATATGATAGGGGCAGTCGAAGCTTTCTTT. Its translation is CSARDMIGAVEAFF.

This clonotype was seen only a few times. The genes are TRBV2 and TRBJ1-5, with D perhaps TRBD1 (6 bases). The germline V gene has CDR1 SNHLY and CDR2 FYNNEI. V was clipped by 1 base and J by 8 bases, with 15 bases between them. The CDR3 consists of 15 residues. In DNA, the CDR3 is TGTGCCAGCAGTGAAGAAGGGGGTTGGGGAGAGCCCCAGCATTTT. Translating gives CASSEEGGWGEPQHF.

The chain couples TRBV7-9 to TRBJ1-2; no clear D gene. V shed 5 bases and J shed 0 bases, with 10 bases lying between them. The CDR3 extends over 14 amino acids. Germline assignment: CDR1 SEHNR and CDR2 FQNEAQ (reference sequence). CDR3 coding DNA: TGTGCCAGCAGCACAGTGTTTTCTAACTATGGCTACACCTTC. Translation: CASSTVFSNYGYTF.

This clonotype came up a few times. This chain connects TRBV4-1 to TRBJ2-1; D uncertain. There are 13 residues in the CDR3. Germline CDR1 reads MGHRA; CDR2 reads YSYEKL. Between the trimmed V and J ends, which lost 4 bases and 6 bases, there was a span of 10 bases. The CDR3 coding sequence is TGCGCCAGCAGCCGTGTGGCAAGCAATGAGCAGTTCTTC. Translation: CASSRVASNEQFF.